The 21 T cell receptor beta chains below come from one sample, sequenced in a study of OX40 agonist ivuxolimab in advanced cancers. Sequencing was performed with immunoSEQ multiplex PCR; in TCRdb, only in-frame clones are kept and a portion is missing. The sample has about 82,000 clones, about 90% seen once. Sequencing used CD4+ or CD8+ T cells sorted from blood, obtained in a trial of the OX40 agonist ivuxolimab. The origin of the receptors is an adult with an advanced solid tumor such as melanoma, head and neck, liver or kidney cancer.

This chain uses TRBV4-1 with TRBJ1-3; D uncertain. Deletions cut 0 bases from V and 7 bases from J, with 1 base between. The V gene's germline CDR1 is MGHRA and CDR2 YSYEKL. CDR3 length equals 11 residues. The CDR3, as DNA: TGCGCCAGCAGCCAAGAGAACACCATATATTTT. It codes for CASSQENTIYF.

The chain recombines TRBV27 with TRBJ2-5, with D tentatively TRBD1 or TRBD2 (5 bases each). V lost 0 bases to trimming and J lost 4 bases, with 15 bases between them. CDR3 length: 16 residues. Germline V gives CDR1 MNHEY, CDR2 SMNVEV (reference sequence). This CDR3 reads CASSLSPGPPGETQYF. The CDR3, as DNA: TGTGCCAGCAGTTTATCCCCGGGACCCCCGGGAGAGACCCAGTACTTC.

This sequence joins TRBV27 and TRBJ2-5, with a possible D match to TRBD2 (5 bases). V was cut by 3 bases and J by 7 bases, with 9 bases left in between. CDR3 length: 12 residues. The germline gives CDR1 MNHEY, CDR2 SMNVEV (reference sequence). CDR3 nucleotides: TGTGCCAGCAGTTTGGCCGCGGGGACCCAGTACTTC. It translates to CASSLAAGTQYF.

This chain connects TRBV27 to TRBJ2-3, with TRBD2 identical over 7 bases. J was trimmed by 4 bases and V by 7 bases; bases with no gene match: 14. The CDR3 has 16 residues. Germline lookup yields CDR1 MNHEY and CDR2 SMNVEV (reference sequence). CDR3 loop: CASNRAGGSISDTQYF. The CDR3 DNA reads TGTGCCAGCAACAGAGCTGGCGGGAGCATTTCAGATACGCAGTATTTT.

The chain recombines TRBV7-2 with TRBJ2-2; 7 bases map to TRBD1. J lost 1 base, V lost 5 bases, and 1 base had no gene match. The CDR3 is 14 residues long. Germline lookup yields CDR1 SGHTA and CDR2 FQGNSA. DNA of the CDR3: TGTGCCAGCAGCCGGACAGGGAACACCGGGGAGCTGTTTTTT. Translating gives CASSRTGNTGELFF.

There are a few counts of this clone. This chain links TRBV7-4 with TRBJ1-1; no definite D call. Germline-derived CDR1 and CDR2 are SGHVT and SQSDAQ. This CDR3 region has 15 residues. Trimming took 7 bases from V and 1 from J, leaving 16 bases between them. The CDR3 DNA reads as TGTGCCAGCACATACGTAGGATTGGCGAACACTGAAGCTTTCTTT. Translating it yields CASTYVGLANTEAFF.

This clone has a single count. The chain joins TRBV11-3 to TRBJ1-2; no reliable D call. The germline V gene has CDR1 SGHNT and CDR2 YENEEA. V was clipped by 5 bases and J by 4 bases, with 11 bases between them. The CDR3 loop spans 13 amino acids. CDR3 nucleotide sequence: TGTGCCAGCAGCCCCCGCGGCTCCTATGGCTACACCTTC. It translates to CASSPRGSYGYTF.

This clone was observed once. The chain employs TRBV6-5 and TRBJ1-2, with D unclear. This CDR3 has 12 amino acids. The germline V and J ends were trimmed by 5 bases and 4 bases, with 8 bases remaining between them. Germline V gene lookup returns CDR1 MNHEY and CDR2 SVGAGI. The CDR3: CASSTSIYGYTF. CDR3 DNA: TGTGCCAGCAGTACCTCCATCTATGGCTACACCTTC.

This chain uses TRBV6-5 with TRBJ2-2; 7 bases line up with TRBD2. This CDR3 has 13 residues. The V gene end was trimmed by 7 bases and the J gene end by 5 bases; junction bases not matched to a gene: 4. Germline assignment: CDR1 MNHEY and CDR2 SVGAGI. CDR3 nucleotide sequence: TGTGCCAGCACTAGCGGAGCAACCGGGGAGCTGTTTTTT. Translating gives CASTSGATGELFF.

The CDR3 DNA reads as TGTGCCAGCAATGCTAGCGGGAGGGCCTCGGGGAATGAGCAGTTCTTC. Residues: CASNASGRASGNEQFF. V is TRBV9 and J is TRBJ2-1; 12 bases fit TRBD2. With V trimmed by 6 bases and J by 7 bases, 11 bases remained unmatched. CDR3 length: 16 residues. CDR1 is SGDLS, CDR2 YYNGEE, per germline. Complete variable domain (other parts from reference TRBV9 and TRBJ2-1): DSGVTQTPKHLITATGQRVTLRCSPRSGDLSVYWYQQSLDQGLQFLIQYYNGEERAKGNILERFSAQQFPDLHSELNLSSLELGDSALYFCASNASGRASGNEQFFGPGTRLTVL.

The chain uses TRBV30 and TRBJ2-7, with a possible D match to TRBD2 (6 bases). The CDR3 runs 14 residues. Germline V gene data show CDR1 as GTSNPN and CDR2 as SVGIG (reference sequence). With 0 bases removed from V and 2 bases from J, the gap between germline ends came to 11 bases. CDR3 bases: TGTGCCTGGAGTGTATTCGGGGGTCCCTACGAGCAGTACTTC. Translated, it gives CAWSVFGGPYEQYF.

The genes are TRBV27 and TRBJ2-7; tentative D call: TRBD2 (6 bases). CDR1 and CDR2 (germline): MNHEY, SMNVEV (reference sequence). The CDR3 sequence is 13 residues long. Trimming took off 1 base at V and 4 bases at J, with 8 bases between the two ends. CDR3 bases: TGTGCCAGCAGTTTATGGAGGGGATACGAGCAGTACTTC. Its protein is CASSLWRGYEQYF.

The genes are TRBV27 and TRBJ2-5; 7 nucleotides align to TRBD1. The CDR3 length is 14 residues. J lost 5 bases, V lost 6 bases, and 9 bases had no gene match. The germline CDR1 and CDR2 sequences are MNHEY and SMNVEV (reference sequence). CDR3 sequence (DNA): TGTGCCAGCAGAGCACAGGGGTCGGGCGAGACCCAGTACTTC. It encodes CASRAQGSGETQYF.

The CDR3 protein is CASSETGENQPQHF. The CDR3 nucleotides are TGTGCCAGCAGTGAAACAGGGGAAAATCAGCCCCAGCATTTT. The chain employs TRBV6-1 and TRBJ1-5, with 7 bases lining up with TRBD1. V lost 2 bases and J lost 4; bases outside the gene matches: 2. Germline V CDR1 and CDR2: MNHNS, SASEGT. The CDR3 covers 14 residues.

The chain couples TRBV30 to TRBJ2-3, with 10 bases fitting TRBD2. The V gene end was trimmed by 0 bases and the J gene end by 6 bases; junction bases not matched to a gene: 3. The CDR3 is made up of 14 amino acids. The germline CDR1 and CDR2 sequences are GTSNPN and SVGIG (reference sequence). The CDR3 nucleotides are TGTGCCTGGAGTGTACTAGCGGGACCTGATACGCAGTATTTT. It yields the protein CAWSVLAGPDTQYF. Full variable domain (missing parts from reference TRBV30 and TRBJ2-3): SQTIHQWPATLVQPVGSPLSLECTVEGTSNPNLYWYRQAAGRGLQLLFYSVGIGQISSEVPQNLSASRPQDRQFILSSKKLLLSDSGFYLCAWSVLAGPDTQYFGPGTRLTVL.

V gene TRBV2 combines with J gene TRBJ1-1; D not certain. Germline V gene lookup returns CDR1 SNHLY and CDR2 FYNNEI. CDR3 length: 12 amino acids. V lost 0 bases, J lost 7 bases, and 6 bases lay in between. The CDR3 loop is CASSEAGIEAFF. The CDR3 region has the DNA TGTGCCAGCAGTGAAGCAGGGATTGAAGCTTTCTTT.

This chain joins TRBV19 and TRBJ1-4; TRBD1 agrees at 7 bases. V lost 6 bases to trimming and J lost 0 bases; unmatched junction nucleotides: 7. Germline-derived CDR1 and CDR2 are LNHDA and SQIVND (reference sequence). The CDR3 is 16 amino acids. The DNA for the CDR3 is TGTGCCAGTAGCCGCAGGGACAGATCAACTAATGAAAAACTGTTTTTT. It codes for CASSRRDRSTNEKLFF.

The chain has TRBV5-1 and TRBJ2-5, with D possibly matching TRBD2 (5 bases). Germline CDR1 SGHRS, CDR2 YFSETQ. This CDR3 contains 14 residues. Trimming pared 0 bases from V and 0 bases from J, leaving 6 bases between. CDR3 sequence reads: CASSLGGYQETQYF. The CDR3 DNA is TGCGCCAGCAGCTTGGGCGGGTACCAAGAGACCCAGTACTTC. Full variable domain (remainder filled in from reference TRBV5-1 and TRBJ2-5): KAGVTQTPRYLIKTRGQQVTLSCSPISGHRSVSWYQQTPGQGLQFLFEYFSETQRNKGNFPGRFSGRQFSNSRSEMNVSTLELGDSALYLCASSLGGYQETQYFGPGTRLLVL.

J is TRBJ2-7 and V is TRBV29-1; possibly TRBD1 or TRBD2 for D (8 bases each). Deletions cut 7 bases from V and 7 bases from J, with 29 bases between. Germline values: CDR1 SQVTM, CDR2 ANQGSEA. The CDR3 is 16 residues long. The CDR3 protein is CSATGTGGSGRYEQYF. In DNA, the CDR3 is TGCAGCGCGACCGGGACAGGAGGAAGCGGGAGATATGAGCAGTACTTC.

With respect to this clone: Germline is not matched at one junction end, which may reflect a read error. This chain links TRBV14 with TRBJ2-4, with D uncertain. Germline CDR1 reads SGHDN; CDR2 reads FVKESK. There are 10 residues in the CDR3. CDR3 amino acids: CASSQERQNF. The DNA of the CDR3 is TGTGCCAGCAGCCAAGAGAGGCAGAACTTC. The full variable domain, its missing parts supplied by reference TRBV14 and TRBJ2-4, is EAGVTQFPSHSVIEKGQTVTLRCDPISGHDNLYWYRRVMGKEIKFLLHFVKESKQDESGMPNNRFLAERTGGTYSTLKVQPAELEDSGVYFCASSQERQNFGAGTRLSVL.

The genes are TRBV6-1 and TRBJ2-7, with 10 bases lining up with TRBD2. Losses at the gene ends were 0 bases for V and 3 bases for J; bases not matched to a gene: 8. The CDR3 is 17 amino acids. Germline V gene data show CDR1 as MNHNS and CDR2 as SASEGT. The CDR3 protein is CASSEASLAGRDYEQYF. The CDR3 DNA sequence: TGTGCCAGCAGTGAAGCCTCACTAGCGGGACGGGACTACGAGCAGTACTTC.